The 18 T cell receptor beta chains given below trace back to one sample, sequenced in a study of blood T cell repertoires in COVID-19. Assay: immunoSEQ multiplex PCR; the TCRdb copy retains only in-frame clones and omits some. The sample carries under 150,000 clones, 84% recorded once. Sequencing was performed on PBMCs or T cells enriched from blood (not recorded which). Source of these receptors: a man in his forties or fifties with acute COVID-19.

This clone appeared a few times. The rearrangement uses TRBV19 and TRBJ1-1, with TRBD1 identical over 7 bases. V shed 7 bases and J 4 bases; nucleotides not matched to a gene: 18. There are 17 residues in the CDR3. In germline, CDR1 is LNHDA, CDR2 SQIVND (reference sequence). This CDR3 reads CASISKYRSQGGTEAFF. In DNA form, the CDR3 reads TGTGCCAGTATCTCCAAATACAGGTCCCAGGGGGGCACTGAAGCTTTCTTT.

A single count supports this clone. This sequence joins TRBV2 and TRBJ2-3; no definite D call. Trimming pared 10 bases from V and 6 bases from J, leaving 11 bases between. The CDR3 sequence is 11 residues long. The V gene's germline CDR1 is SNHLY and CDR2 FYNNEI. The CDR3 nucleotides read TGTGCCATTTTGTGGCGGGATACGCAGTATTTT. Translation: CAILWRDTQYF.

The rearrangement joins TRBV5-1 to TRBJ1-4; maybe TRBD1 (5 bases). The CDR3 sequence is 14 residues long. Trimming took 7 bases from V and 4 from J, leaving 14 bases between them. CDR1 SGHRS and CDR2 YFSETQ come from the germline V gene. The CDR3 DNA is TGCGCCAGCGCCGGGACTTACGGTAATGAAAAACTGTTTTTT. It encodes CASAGTYGNEKLFF.

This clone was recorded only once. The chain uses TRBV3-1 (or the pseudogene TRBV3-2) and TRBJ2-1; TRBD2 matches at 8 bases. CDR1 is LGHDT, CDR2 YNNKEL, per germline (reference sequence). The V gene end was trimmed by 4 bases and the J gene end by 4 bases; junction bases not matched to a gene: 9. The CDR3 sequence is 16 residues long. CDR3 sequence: CASSPRSGTTYNEQFF. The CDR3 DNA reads TGTGCCAGCAGCCCCCGTAGCGGGACCACTTACAATGAGCAGTTCTTC.

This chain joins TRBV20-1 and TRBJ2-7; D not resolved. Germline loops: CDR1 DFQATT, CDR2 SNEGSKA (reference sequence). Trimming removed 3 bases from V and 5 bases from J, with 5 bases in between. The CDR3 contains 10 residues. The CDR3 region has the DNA TGCAGTGCTAGGTATGACGAGCAGTACTTC. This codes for CSARYDEQYF.

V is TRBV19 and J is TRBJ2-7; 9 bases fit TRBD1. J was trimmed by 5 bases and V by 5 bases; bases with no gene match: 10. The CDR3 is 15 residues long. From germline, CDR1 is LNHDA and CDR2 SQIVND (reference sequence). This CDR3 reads CASSPARTGENEQYF. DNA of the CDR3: TGTGCCAGTAGTCCGGCCAGGACAGGGGAAAACGAGCAGTACTTC.

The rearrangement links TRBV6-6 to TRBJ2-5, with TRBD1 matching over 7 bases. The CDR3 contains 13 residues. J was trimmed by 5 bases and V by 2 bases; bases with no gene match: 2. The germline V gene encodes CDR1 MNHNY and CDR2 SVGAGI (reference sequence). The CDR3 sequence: CASSYGQEETQYF. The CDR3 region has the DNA TGTGCCAGCAGTTACGGACAGGAGGAGACCCAGTACTTC.

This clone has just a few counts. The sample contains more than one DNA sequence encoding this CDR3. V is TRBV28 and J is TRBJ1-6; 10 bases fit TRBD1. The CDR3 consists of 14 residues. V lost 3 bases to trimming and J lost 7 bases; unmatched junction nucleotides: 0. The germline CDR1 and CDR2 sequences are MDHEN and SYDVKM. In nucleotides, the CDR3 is TGTGCCAGCAGTTTGGGACAGGGGAATTCACCCCTCCACTTT. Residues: CASSLGQGNSPLHF. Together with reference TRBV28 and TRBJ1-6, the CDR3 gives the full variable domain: DVKVTQSSRYLVKRTGEKVFLECVQDMDHENMFWYRQDPGLGLRLIYFSYDVKMKEKGDIPEGYSVSREKKERFSLILESASTNQTSMYLCASSLGQGNSPLHFGNGTRLTVT.

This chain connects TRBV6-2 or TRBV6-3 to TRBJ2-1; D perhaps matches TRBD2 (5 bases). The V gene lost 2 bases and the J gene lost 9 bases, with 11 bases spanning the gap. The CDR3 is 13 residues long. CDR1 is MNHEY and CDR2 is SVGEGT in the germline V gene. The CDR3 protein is CASSYPGMAEQFF. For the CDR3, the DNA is TGTGCCAGCAGTTACCCGGGGATGGCTGAGCAGTTCTTC.

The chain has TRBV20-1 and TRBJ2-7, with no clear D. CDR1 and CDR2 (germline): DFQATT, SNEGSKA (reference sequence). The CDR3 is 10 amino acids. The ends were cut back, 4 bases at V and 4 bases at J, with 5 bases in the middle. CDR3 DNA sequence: TGCAGTGCTACCCTGTACGAGCAGTACTTC. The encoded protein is CSATLYEQYF.

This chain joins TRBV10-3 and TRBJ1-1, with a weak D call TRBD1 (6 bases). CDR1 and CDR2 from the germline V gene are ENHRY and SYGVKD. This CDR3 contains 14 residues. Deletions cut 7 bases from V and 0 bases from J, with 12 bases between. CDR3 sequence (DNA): TGTGCCATCATTCAGGACAGTGTGAACACTGAAGCTTTCTTT. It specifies CAIIQDSVNTEAFF.

The CDR3 spells CASRERSGTGGETQYF. DNA for the CDR3: TGTGCCAGCAGAGAGCGATCCGGGACAGGGGGGGAGACCCAGTACTTC. The genes are TRBV2 and TRBJ2-5; 11 bases line up with TRBD1. Looked up from germline, CDR1 is SNHLY and CDR2 is FYNNEI. The CDR3 loop spans 16 amino acids. The trim removed 6 bases at V and 5 bases at J, leaving 11 bases unmatched.

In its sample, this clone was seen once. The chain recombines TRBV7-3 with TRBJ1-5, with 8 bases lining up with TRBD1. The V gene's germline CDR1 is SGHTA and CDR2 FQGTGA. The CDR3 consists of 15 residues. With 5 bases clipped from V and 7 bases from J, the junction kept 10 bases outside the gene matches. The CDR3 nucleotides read TGTGCCAGCAGCCGTTCGGACAGGGTCCACCAGCCCCAGCATTTT. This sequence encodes CASSRSDRVHQPQHF.

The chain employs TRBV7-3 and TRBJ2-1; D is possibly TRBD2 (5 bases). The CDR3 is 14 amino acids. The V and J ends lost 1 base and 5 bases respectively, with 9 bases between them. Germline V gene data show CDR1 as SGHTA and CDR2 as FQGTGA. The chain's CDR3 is CASSLREFDNEQFF. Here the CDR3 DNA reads TGTGCCAGCAGCTTAAGGGAGTTTGACAATGAGCAGTTCTTC.

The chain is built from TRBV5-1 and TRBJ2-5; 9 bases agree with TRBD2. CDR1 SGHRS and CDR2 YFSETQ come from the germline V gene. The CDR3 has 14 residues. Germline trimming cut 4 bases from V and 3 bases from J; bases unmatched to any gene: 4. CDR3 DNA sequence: TGCGCCAGCAGCGACCGCGGGGGGGAAGAGACCCAGTACTTC. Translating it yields CASSDRGGEETQYF.

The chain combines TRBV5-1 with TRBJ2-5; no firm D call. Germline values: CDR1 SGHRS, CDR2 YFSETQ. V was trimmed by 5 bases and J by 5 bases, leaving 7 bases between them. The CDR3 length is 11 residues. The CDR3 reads CASREEETQYF. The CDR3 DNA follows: TGCGCCAGCAGAGAGGAGGAGACCCAGTACTTC.

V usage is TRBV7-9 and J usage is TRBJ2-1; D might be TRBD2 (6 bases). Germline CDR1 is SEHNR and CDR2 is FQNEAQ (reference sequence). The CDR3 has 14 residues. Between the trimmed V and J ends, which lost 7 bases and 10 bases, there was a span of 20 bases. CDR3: CASTPGLEGKEQFF. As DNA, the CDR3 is TGTGCCAGCACCCCAGGCTTGGAGGGCAAGGAGCAGTTCTTC.

The CDR3 DNA reads as TGTGCCAGCAGGTTACTAGCGGGAGAGACTGTTGGGGCCCAAGAGACCCAGTACTTC. It codes for CASRLLAGETVGAQETQYF. The V gene is TRBV21-1, the J gene TRBJ2-5; whether TRBD2, the table's D call, matches the DNA was not checked. TRBV21-1 is classified as a pseudogene. This CDR3 region has 19 residues.